This T cell receptor (beta chain) was identified during a study of T cells after yellow fever vaccination. Germline assignment: CDR1 MGHRA and CDR2 YSYEKL. V lost 1 base and J lost 8, with 9 bases in between. This CDR3 spans 13 amino acids. A few counts support this clonotype. Its antigen is not known. TCRdb reprocessed the 5' RACE reads with MiXCR, giving one entry per CDR3 protein. Among roughly 310,000 distinct CDR3 sequences listed, 8.7% were seen once. Study observations and caveats: The presence of abundant clonotypes contaminating from the bulk population was possible in FACS-sorted repertoires.

The source of this sequence is a man between 18 and 29 years old who received the YFV17D yellow fever vaccine. The sample consisted of PBMCs, taken on the day of the first yellow fever vaccination. The chain joins TRBV4-1 to TRBJ2-1; tentatively, D is TRBD1 (5 bases). Here the CDR3 reads CASSQASRDEQFF. The CDR3 DNA reads TGCGCCAGCAGCCAAGCGAGCAGGGATGAGCAGTTCTTC.